This is a list of T cell receptor beta chains from one sample in a study of shared clonotypes between healthy human individuals. TCRdb's table, derived via immunoSEQ multiplex PCR, lists solely in-frame clones and lacks some. The sample carries about 700,000 clones, about 92% recorded once. Sequences were obtained from naive CD8+ T cells sorted from blood. These receptors were obtained from a man under 40 in good health. Both conserved end residues are part of each CDR3.

j_call,v_call,cdr3_aa
TRBJ2-3,TRBV7-3,CASSLEGRTDTQYF
TRBJ2-7,TRBV5-4,CASSPRGRSYEQYF
TRBJ2-3,TRBV27,CASREAGATDTQYF
TRBJ1-5,TRBV27,CASSSGTPNQPQHF
TRBJ2-2,TRBV28,CASSLMPHGELFF
TRBJ2-5,TRBV10-2,CASSEGSSGVQETQYF
TRBJ1-1,TRBV5-4,CASSPLQSGEAFF
TRBJ1-4,TRBV6-5,CASSQSDSINEKLFF
NA,TRBV6-5,CASRFASGGYEQYF
TRBJ1-1,TRBV27,CASSLSPGGGTEAFF
TRBJ2-7,TRBV29-1,CSVRDTTSYEQYF
TRBJ1-1,TRBV9,CASSVVGRQGPISNTEAFF
TRBJ1-5,TRBV28,CASSLGGRGQPQHF
TRBJ1-5,TRBV28,CASGMRWGNQPQHF
TRBJ2-4,TRBV18,CASSPPRKNIQYF
TRBJ2-3,TRBV9,CASSDPTGTDTQYF
TRBJ2-1,TRBV7-8,CASSLVATSSYNEQFF
TRBJ1-1,TRBV7-2,CASSTNRVRSDTEAFF
TRBJ2-2,TRBV11-2,CASSLEAGAGELFF
TRBJ2-7,TRBV27,CASSLSDGGYEQYF
TRBJ2-7,TRBV13,CASSSSSFYEQYF
TRBJ2-7,TRBV29-1,CSVEERAGVAYEQYF
TRBJ2-3,TRBV7-6,CASSLERESTDTQYF
TRBJ2-3,TRBV15,CATSSLEDGASGSFTDTQYF
TRBJ1-2,TRBV6-1,CASSENLGATGYTF
TRBJ2-1,TRBV7-8,CASSLANQGYNEQFF
TRBJ2-3,TRBV7-2,CASSEPTGTSGRPGDTQYF
TRBJ2-1,TRBV4-1,CASSQEAAAYNEQFF
TRBJ1-4,TRBV27,CASSLLGDGEKLFF
TRBJ1-1,TRBV10-3,CAISESNRAVNTEAFF
TRBJ2-2,TRBV7-9,CASSPGETGELFF
TRBJ1-1,TRBV28,CASSLFGEMNTEAFF
TRBJ2-7,TRBV7-9,CASSPITGLVAYEQYF
TRBJ1-1,TRBV10-2,CASSSAGNTEAFF
TRBJ2-7,TRBV7-9,CASSPTGARVGEQYF
TRBJ2-7,TRBV9,CASSVSGDEQYF
TRBJ2-1,TRBV5-8,CASSSPWDRSYNEQFF
TRBJ2-7,TRBV5-6,CASSLGWVTAYEQYF
TRBJ2-7,TRBV7-8,CASSLAKREGSYEQYF
TRBJ2-1,TRBV7-6,CASSLVTSASSYNEQFF
TRBJ2-7,TRBV27,CASSTTLAGLIYEQYF
TRBJ2-7,TRBV14,CASSQAWDRIYEQYF
TRBJ2-1,TRBV5-1,CASRDSRASLYNEQFF
TRBJ2-4,TRBV25-1,CASSESGGLGENIQYF
TRBJ2-3,TRBV5-1,CASSLDLAGVGDTQYF
TRBJ2-1,TRBV14,CASSPSESSYNEQFF
TRBJ2-7,TRBV25-1,CASRTGSYEQYF
TRBJ2-2,TRBV7-9,CASSVGGLAGVDGELFF
TRBJ1-2,TRBV7-9,CASSSTGASYGYTF
TRBJ2-7,TRBV7-2,CASSFGPYEQYF